The 18 T cell receptor beta chains in this list originate from one sample, sequenced in a study of response to subunit inactivated influenza vaccine. Each CDR3 protein gets one entry after TCRdb re-called the RT-PCR reads with MiXCR. Here the sample spans fewer than 750,000 distinct CDR3 sequences, around 15% being singletons. Specimen: PBMCs from blood, collected about 12 days after vaccination. These receptors all come from a man aged 50-59 years who received an inactivated influenza vaccine.

There are a few counts of this clonotype. The CDR3 coding sequence is TGTGCCAGCAGTTACTCGGACCGGCTTACAGATACGCAGTATTTT. This translates into CASSYSDRLTDTQYF. This rearrangement joins TRBV6-5 to TRBJ2-3, with unresolved D. V was pared by 0 bases and J by 3 bases, with 10 bases between. Per germline, CDR1 MNHEY and CDR2 SVGAGI. The CDR3 is made up of 15 amino acids.

The CDR3 nucleotides are TGTGCCAGCAGCTTATCCGCTAGCGGGGGCAACACCGGGGAGCTGTTTTTT. Residues: CASSLSASGGNTGELFF. The chain combines TRBV7-8 with TRBJ2-2, with 10 bases that match TRBD2. CDR1 and CDR2 from the germline V gene are SGHVS and FQNEAQ. V lost 2 bases to trimming and J lost 2 bases; unmatched junction nucleotides: 5. This CDR3 contains 17 residues. The full variable domain, with the rest looked up from reference TRBV7-8 and TRBJ2-2, is GAGVSQSPRYKVAKRGQDVALRCDPISGHVSLFWYQQALGQGPEFLTYFQNEAQLDKSGLPSDRFFAERPEGSVSTLKIQRTQQEDSAVYLCASSLSASGGNTGELFFGEGSRLTVL.

This clonotype was found a few times. The chain uses TRBV4-2 and TRBJ2-1; maybe TRBD1 (6 bases). V lost 0 bases to trimming and J lost 0 bases, with 9 bases between them. This CDR3 has 16 amino acids. Per the germline V gene, CDR1 is LGHNA and CDR2 is YNFKEQ. CDR3 sequence reads: CASSQEGGDSYNEQFF. The CDR3, as DNA: TGTGCCAGCAGCCAAGAAGGGGGAGACTCCTACAATGAGCAGTTCTTC.

The chain's CDR3 is CATSGNSGLGGETQYF. The DNA for the CDR3 is TGTGCCACCAGCGGAAATTCGGGACTAGGGGGAGAGACCCAGTACTTC. This chain joins TRBV15 and TRBJ2-5, with 8 bases lining up with TRBD2. From germline, CDR1 is LNHNV and CDR2 YYDKDF (reference sequence). The CDR3 loop spans 16 amino acids. V dropped 5 bases and J dropped 4; count of bases not matched to a gene: 12.

In DNA form, the CDR3 reads TGTGCCAGCAGTAGCGGACAGAATTCACCCCTCCACTTT. Translated, it gives CASSSGQNSPLHF. This chain uses TRBV12-3 or TRBV12-4 with TRBJ1-6, with D maybe TRBD1 (6 bases). This CDR3 has 13 residues. The ends were cut back, 5 bases at V and 7 bases at J, with 9 bases in the middle.

The V gene is TRBV28, the J gene TRBJ2-5, with no clear D. This CDR3 contains 15 residues. Germline V lookup: CDR1 MDHEN, CDR2 SYDVKM. V lost 6 bases to trimming and J lost 4 bases, with 18 bases between them. CDR3 region: CASSPSGLLRETQYF. CDR3 nucleotide sequence: TGTGCCAGCAGCCCCTCGGGCCTACTGCGAGAGACCCAGTACTTC.

The J gene is TRBJ2-3, the V gene TRBV4-1, with D possibly TRBD1 on 6 matching bases. The CDR3 runs to 16 residues. V lost 0 bases to trimming and J lost 2 bases, with 12 bases between them. CDR1 is MGHRA and CDR2 is YSYEKL in the germline V gene. CDR3 protein: CASSQDWDTSTDTQYF. DNA for the CDR3: TGCGCCAGCAGCCAAGATTGGGACACTTCCACAGATACGCAGTATTTT.

This clonotype has a count of ten or more. This chain uses TRBV12-3 or TRBV12-4 with TRBJ1-1; D call uncertain. Trimming shortened V by 6 bases and J by 6 bases, and 8 bases separated the two germline ends. This CDR3 is built from 11 residues. The CDR3 region is CASSVGPEAFF. The DNA for the CDR3 is TGTGCCAGCAGCGTGGGCCCTGAAGCTTTCTTT.

This chain connects TRBV5-1 to TRBJ2-5, with 10 positions matching TRBD1. This CDR3 spans 16 amino acids. Germline V lookup: CDR1 SGHRS, CDR2 YFSETQ. V was clipped by 3 bases and J by 5 bases; unmatched bases: 10. The DNA for the CDR3 is TGCGCCAGCAGCTCGGGGACAGGGGCTAGGTTGGAGACCCAGTACTTC. Translation gives CASSSGTGARLETQYF.

The chain has TRBV7-9 and TRBJ2-3; unclear D gene. Germline CDR1 SEHNR, CDR2 FQNEAQ (reference sequence). V dropped 10 bases and J dropped 6 bases, with 8 bases sitting between them. CDR3 size: 10 residues. DNA for the CDR3: TGTGCCACTCTGGGGGATACGCAGTATTTT. It is translated as CATLGDTQYF. Based on the CDR3 plus reference TRBV7-9 and TRBJ2-3, the full variable domain is DTGVSQNPRHKITKRGQNVTFRCDPISEHNRLYWYRQTLGQGPEFLTYFQNEAQLEKSRLLSDRFSAERPKGSFSTLEIQRTEQGDSAMYLCATLGDTQYFGPGTRLTVL.

The rearrangement joins TRBV7-2 to TRBJ2-3; TRBD2 matches at 7 bases. The CDR3 is made up of 16 amino acids. The germline gives CDR1 SGHTA, CDR2 FQGNSA. V gave up 4 bases and J gave up 6 bases; unmatched junction bases: 13. Written as DNA, the CDR3 is TGTGCCAGCAGCTCGCCCTCTAGCGGCCGGTGGGATACGCAGTATTTT. Its protein is CASSSPSSGRWDTQYF.

This clonotype was seen more than once but under ten times. V is TRBV5-6 and J is TRBJ2-3, with a weak D call TRBD1 (6 bases). The germline V gene has CDR1 SGHDT and CDR2 YYEEEE. This CDR3 is 14 amino acids long. Trimming stripped 4 bases from V and 4 bases from J, with 13 bases between. The CDR3 bases are TGTGCCAGCAGCACCGGGACATTCCCAGATACGCAGTATTTT. This translates into CASSTGTFPDTQYF.

This clonotype turned up a few times. Here the CDR3 omits its conserved ending phenylalanine or tryptophan, so a read error is the likely source. It is unclear where the CDR3 begins or ends on the DNA, so no DNA is shown, and the CDR3 is as TCRdb lists it. V is TRBV4-2 and J is TRBJ2-7. From its first to its last residue, the CDR3 has 10 amino acids. Germline CDR1 and CDR2: LGHNA and YNFKEQ. The CDR3 is CASSLDWVML.

The genes are TRBV19 and TRBJ2-1; the match to TRBD2 covers 12 bases. Germline loops: CDR1 LNHDA, CDR2 SQIVND (reference sequence). After removal of 9 bases from V and 3 bases from J, the junction contained 9 bases not matched to a gene. The CDR3 runs to 16 residues. The CDR3 nucleotides are TGTGCCAGCCGTGGACTAGCGGGAAGAAGCTACAATGAGCAGTTCTTC. Translating it yields CASRGLAGRSYNEQFF.

This clonotype was seen ten or more times. The chain links TRBV20-1 to TRBJ1-2; D is uncertain. V lost 2 bases and J lost 8, with 9 bases in between. This CDR3 is built from 11 residues. Germline V gene lookup returns CDR1 DFQATT and CDR2 SNEGSKA (reference sequence). The CDR3 DNA reads as TGCAGTGCTAGACTACCCGGGGGCTACACCTTC. Translating gives CSARLPGGYTF.

This clonotype turned up a few times. The rearrangement links TRBV4-1 to TRBJ2-2; D remains ambiguous. Trimming stripped 0 bases from V and 4 bases from J, with 15 bases between. CDR1 and CDR2 (germline): MGHRA, YSYEKL. The CDR3 spans 17 residues. The CDR3 region is CASSQDRIGLVTGELFF. Written as DNA, the CDR3 is TGCGCCAGCAGCCAAGATAGGATCGGGCTAGTCACCGGGGAGCTGTTTTTT.

This clonotype was counted many times. The V and J genes are TRBV20-1 and TRBJ2-7, with TRBD1 matching over 7 bases. With V trimmed by 5 bases and J by 5 bases, 6 bases remained unmatched. The CDR3 covers 12 residues. Germline assignment: CDR1 DFQATT and CDR2 SNEGSKA (reference sequence). The chain's CDR3 is CSAEDRSDEQYF. As DNA, the CDR3 is TGCAGTGCTGAGGACAGGTCGGACGAGCAGTACTTC.

There are a few counts of this clonotype. The gene calls are TRBV5-1 and TRBJ2-1; weak D call: TRBD1 (6 bases). The germline gives CDR1 SGHRS, CDR2 YFSETQ. This CDR3 is 22 amino acids long. The ends were cut back, 0 bases at V and 0 bases at J, with 28 bases in the middle. In DNA, the CDR3 is TGCGCCAGCAGCTTGGGGGGGACACTCGAATCTATGGTCGGAATCTCCTACAATGAGCAGTTCTTC. Encoded protein: CASSLGGTLESMVGISYNEQFF.